Listed here are 23 T cell receptor beta chains from one sample, sequenced in a study of beta chain features in type 1 diabetes. The study, taken as a whole, reports: Significant though moderate, a shortening of TCRB CDR3s appeared in all four CD4+ subsets of Type 1 diabetes patients.

The investigators reverse transcribed all of the isolated RNA, so they sequenced expressed TCRB transcripts. Clones were read by immunoSEQ multiplex PCR, and TCRdb kept only the in-frame ones, dropping some. Of 150,000 to 170,000 clones detected, about a tenth appear once; the ten largest clones hold less than 0.5%. Their cognate antigens are unknown. Specimen: central memory CD4+ T cells from blood. The receptor set was obtained from a man aged 25-45 years with type 1 diabetes.

This chain connects TRBV27 to TRBJ2-1; 13 bases map to TRBD2. Germline V lookup: CDR1 MNHEY, CDR2 SMNVEV (reference sequence). This CDR3 has 17 residues. Germline trimming cut 5 bases from V and 4 bases from J; bases unmatched to any gene: 8. CDR3 coding DNA: TGTGCCAGCAGTCCTCGGACTAGCGGGAGTCGGTACAATGAGCAGTTCTTC. It yields the protein CASSPRTSGSRYNEQFF.

This clone was counted a few times. This chain uses TRBV28 with TRBJ1-2, with D possibly matching TRBD1 (6 bases). Trimming shortened V by 3 bases and J by 4 bases, and 15 bases separated the two germline ends. The CDR3 loop spans 15 amino acids. Germline V CDR1 and CDR2: MDHEN, SYDVKM. For the CDR3, the DNA is TGTGCCAGCAGTTTCGCGGGGGCTGCCGGCTATGGCTACACCTTC. It is translated as CASSFAGAAGYGYTF.

This clone was seen only a few times. The sample contains more than one DNA sequence encoding this CDR3. The chain joins TRBV7-8 to TRBJ2-1; D not resolved. V was shortened by 5 bases and J by 4 bases, with 6 bases between the two germline ends. The CDR3 runs to 12 residues. Germline CDR1 SGHVS, CDR2 FQNEAQ. DNA of the CDR3: TGTGCCAGCAGCCCTGCGTACAATGAGCAGTTCTTC. Protein: CASSPAYNEQFF.

The sample holds a few counts of this clone. The genes are TRBV4-3 and TRBJ1-2; tentatively, D is TRBD1 (5 bases). There are 17 residues in the CDR3. The V end was cut by 1 base, the J end by 0 bases, with 15 bases between. The germline V gene encodes CDR1 LGHNA and CDR2 YSLEER. The CDR3 DNA reads as TGCGCCAGCAGCCAAGGGAATGGGGCAGAAACTAACTATGGCTACACCTTC. It specifies CASSQGNGAETNYGYTF.

This clone was detected a few times. The V and J genes are TRBV13 and TRBJ2-3; tentative D call: TRBD2 (5 bases). Germline assignment: CDR1 PRHDT and CDR2 FYEKMQ (reference sequence). Trimming shortened V by 3 bases and J by 2 bases, and 15 bases separated the two germline ends. The length of the CDR3 is 16 residues. The DNA of the CDR3 is TGTGCCAGCAGCTTCTCGGCGGGCCGGACCACAGATACGCAGTATTTT. Translating gives CASSFSAGRTTDTQYF.

Only a few counts were recorded for this clone. This chain links TRBV11-2 with TRBJ2-1; 13 nucleotides agree with TRBD2. V lost 5 bases and J lost 12; bases outside the gene matches: 7. The CDR3 runs 14 residues. Germline CDR1 is SGHAT and CDR2 is FQNNGV. The CDR3 DNA reads as TGTGCCAGCAGCCCCGGACTAGCGGGAGATCGGCAGTTCTTC. Residues: CASSPGLAGDRQFF.

This clone was observed a few times. The chain has TRBV9 and TRBJ2-6; the D is unclear. The CDR3 is 15 residues long. In germline, CDR1 is SGDLS, CDR2 YYNGEE. Trimming took off 0 bases at V and 1 base at J, with 5 bases between the two ends. CDR3 coding DNA: TGTGCCAGCAGCGTAGGAGGATCTGGGGCCAACGTCCTGACTTTC. Translation gives CASSVGGSGANVLTF. The whole variable domain, remainder taken from reference TRBV9 and TRBJ2-6, is DSGVTQTPKHLITATGQRVTLRCSPRSGDLSVYWYQQSLDQGLQFLIQYYNGEERAKGNILERFSAQQFPDLHSELNLSSLELGDSALYFCASSVGGSGANVLTFGAGSRLTVL.

This clone was seen only a few times. The chain has TRBV18 and TRBJ2-6; D is unresolved. Trimming pared 4 bases from V and 2 bases from J, leaving 12 bases between. CDR1 is KGHSH and CDR2 is LQKENI in the germline V gene. The CDR3 covers 16 residues. CDR3 amino acids: CASSRASGAGANVLTF. CDR3 DNA: TGTGCCAGCTCACGCGCAAGTGGTGCTGGGGCCAACGTCCTGACTTTC. The full variable domain, with the rest looked up from reference TRBV18 and TRBJ2-6, is NAGVMQNPRHLVRRRGQEARLRCSPMKGHSHVYWYRQLPEEGLKFMVYLQKENIIDESGMPKERFSAEFPKEGPSILRIQQVVRGDSAAYFCASSRASGAGANVLTFGAGSRLTVL.

A few counts support this clone. The rearrangement joins TRBV29-1 to TRBJ1-5; 7 positions agree with TRBD1. V shed 6 bases and J 2 bases; nucleotides not matched to a gene: 7. CDR1 and CDR2 from the germline V gene are SQVTM and ANQGSEA. This CDR3 spans 14 amino acids. The DNA for the CDR3 is TGCAGCGTCGCCGAGGGGGCACGCAATCAGCCCCAGCATTTT. Its protein product is CSVAEGARNQPQHF.

This clone was seen a few times. The chain recombines TRBV23-1 with TRBJ2-1, with D maybe TRBD2 (6 bases). TRBV23-1 carries the ORF label, with uncertain function. The CDR3 sequence is 19 residues long. The V end was cut by 6 bases, the J end by 4 bases, with 28 bases between. The CDR3 protein is CASSLHTKGGTGGYNEQFF. CDR3 nucleotide sequence: TGCGCCAGCAGCCTCCACACCAAAGGCGGGACGGGTGGGTACAATGAGCAGTTCTTC.

This chain connects TRBV9 to TRBJ2-1; D remains unclear. The V end was cut by 1 base, the J end by 7 bases, with 18 bases between. This CDR3 region has 16 residues. Germline V gene lookup returns CDR1 SGDLS and CDR2 YYNGEE. CDR3 coding DNA: TGTGCCAGCAGCGTAAGTGAAGGAGCCGGTAAGAATGAGCAGTTCTTC. Translating it yields CASSVSEGAGKNEQFF.

The chain joins TRBV9 to TRBJ2-5; maybe TRBD2 (6 bases). The closer fit of TRBJ2-7 to the DNA end suggests the J call may be wrong. Germline CDR1 SGDLS, CDR2 YYNGEE. CDR3 length: 15 amino acids. The CDR3 coding sequence is TGTGCCAGCAGCGTAGCTACTGTGGGACTTTACGAGCAGTACTTC. Amino acid sequence: CASSVATVGLYEQYF.

In this sample, this clone turned up many times. The chain is built from TRBV23-1 and TRBJ2-7; 8 bases match TRBD1. TRBV23-1 is flagged as an ORF with uncertain function. V lost 6 bases, J lost 13 bases, and 8 bases stayed unmatched. This CDR3 has 11 amino acids. Here the CDR3 reads CASSPPDRVYF. The CDR3 region has the DNA TGCGCCAGCAGCCCACCGGACAGGGTTTACTTC.

CDR3: CASSLGAVYGYTF. As DNA, the CDR3 is TGTGCCAGCAGCTTGGGAGCGGTCTATGGCTACACCTTC. The chain carries TRBV5-8 and TRBJ1-2; D is unclear. The CDR3 has 13 residues. Looked up from germline, CDR1 is SGHTS and CDR2 is YDEGEE. The V end lost 0 bases, the J end lost 4 bases, and 7 bases lay between the germline ends.

This chain joins TRBV6-4 and TRBJ2-6; D not certain. The CDR3 runs 15 residues. V lost 8 bases, J lost 0 bases, and 11 bases lay in between. Looked up from germline, CDR1 is MRHNA and CDR2 is SNTAGT. The CDR3 sequence: CASSPRHSGANVLTF. The DNA of the CDR3 is TGTGCCAGCTCCCCGAGACACTCTGGGGCCAACGTCCTGACTTTC.

There are a few counts of this clone. The chain employs TRBV4-3 and TRBJ2-3; 9 bases agree with TRBD2. The CDR3 length is 14 residues. The trim removed 6 bases at V and 1 base at J, leaving 2 bases unmatched. The V gene's germline CDR1 is LGHNA and CDR2 YSLEER. The CDR3 loop reads CASRRTSGTDTQYF. The CDR3 nucleotides are TGCGCCAGCAGACGGACTAGCGGCACAGATACGCAGTATTTT.

The V and J genes are TRBV7-2 and TRBJ1-5; D not resolved. V was shortened by 5 bases and J by 6 bases, with 11 bases between the two germline ends. This CDR3 spans 13 amino acids. Germline V CDR1 and CDR2: SGHTA, FQGNSA. CDR3 DNA: TGTGCCAGCAGCGGTATTAGGAGTCAGCCCCAGCATTTT. Translated: CASSGIRSQPQHF.

The chain couples TRBV7-2 to TRBJ2-7, with D possibly being TRBD2 (5 bases). Germline V gene lookup returns CDR1 SGHTA and CDR2 FQGNSA. This CDR3 contains 13 residues. The germline V and J ends were trimmed by 0 bases and 8 bases, with 11 bases remaining between them. The CDR3 coding sequence is TGTGCCAGCAGCTTAGCGGGAGTCGTAAAGCAGTACTTC. It specifies CASSLAGVVKQYF.

This clone was seen only a few times. The genes are TRBV29-1 and TRBJ2-3; TRBD1 aligns across 10 bases. This CDR3 comprises 13 residues. The germline V gene has CDR1 SQVTM and CDR2 ANQGSEA. V was pared by 6 bases and J by 5 bases, with 5 bases of the junction left unmatched. CDR3 nucleotide sequence: TGCAGCGTGACAGGGGGCAAAAGAGATACGCAGTATTTT. This encodes CSVTGGKRDTQYF.

This clone showed up just a few times. This chain links TRBV10-3 with TRBJ1-5; D uncertain. The CDR3 is 15 amino acids. Germline CDR1 and CDR2: ENHRY and SYGVKD. V lost 2 bases and J 2 bases, leaving 10 bases between the germline ends. This chain's CDR3 is CAISEEGSGNQPQHF. CDR3 DNA sequence: TGTGCCATCAGTGAGGAGGGTTCCGGCAATCAGCCCCAGCATTTT.

The chain employs TRBV10-3 and TRBJ2-5; no reliable D call. Germline loops: CDR1 ENHRY, CDR2 SYGVKD. The CDR3 runs 12 residues. V lost 0 bases to trimming and J lost 3 bases, with 2 bases between them. Written as DNA, the CDR3 is TGTGCCATCAGTGAGTCTAAAGAGACCCAGTACTTC. Protein product: CAISESKETQYF.

This clone was counted a few times. The chain links TRBV7-9 to TRBJ1-3; D not certain. This CDR3 is built from 15 residues. Per the germline V gene, CDR1 is SEHNR and CDR2 is FQNEAQ (reference sequence). V lost 3 bases and J 0 bases, leaving 9 bases between the germline ends. The CDR3 DNA follows: TGTGCCAGCAGCTTTGAGGGCCTCTCTGGAAACACCATATATTTT. Its protein is CASSFEGLSGNTIYF.

This chain connects TRBV5-1 to TRBJ2-6, with a tentative D call TRBD1 (7 bases). This CDR3 contains 16 residues. V lost 4 bases and J lost 0, with 11 bases in between. In germline, CDR1 is SGHRS, CDR2 YFSETQ. The CDR3 region has the DNA TGCGCCAGCAGCCGACAGGGAGGCTCTGGGGCCAACGTCCTGACTTTC. It encodes CASSRQGGSGANVLTF.